This TCR beta chain appears in the sequencing data of a study of T-cell memory formation after mild COVID-19. TCRdb reprocessed the 5' RACE reads with MiXCR, giving one entry per CDR3 protein. In the table there are 550,000 to 700,000 distinct CDR3 sequences, roughly 17% of which are singletons. Germline V CDR1 and CDR2: SEHNR, FQNEAQ (reference sequence). V gave up 1 base and J gave up 4 bases, with 11 bases separating them. The length of the CDR3 is 14 residues. This clonotype was observed a handful of times. J is TRBJ2-7 and V is TRBV7-9; D call uncertain. Material for sequencing was PBMCs or a T cell subset sorted from them (not recorded which). The receptor comes from an adult woman who had mild COVID-19 (a few samples of this study predate the infection). Cell type and time point are not known. The CDR3 DNA reads as TGTGCCAGCAGCTTAGTACAAGCCCCATACGAGCAGTACTTC. This codes for CASSLVQAPYEQYF.